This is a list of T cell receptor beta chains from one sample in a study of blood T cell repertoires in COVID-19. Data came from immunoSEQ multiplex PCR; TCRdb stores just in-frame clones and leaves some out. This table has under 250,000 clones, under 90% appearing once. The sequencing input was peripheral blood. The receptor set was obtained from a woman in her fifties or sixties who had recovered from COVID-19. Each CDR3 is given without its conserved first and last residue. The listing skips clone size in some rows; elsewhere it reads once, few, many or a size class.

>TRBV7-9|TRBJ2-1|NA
ASSWTDRGRVRNEQF
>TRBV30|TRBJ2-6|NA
AWKSPRQTSGANVLT
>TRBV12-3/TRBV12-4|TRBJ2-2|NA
ASIKRVGAKLF
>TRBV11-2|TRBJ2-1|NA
ASSPTSGGRNEQF
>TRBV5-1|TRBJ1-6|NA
ASSLVYRGQGSPLH
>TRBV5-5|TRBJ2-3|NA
ASSSTSRGLDTQY
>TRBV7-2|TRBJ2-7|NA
ASSSWTGGAYEQY
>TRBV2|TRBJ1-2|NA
ASSEYGTGVPGYT
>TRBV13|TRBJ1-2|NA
ASSGDRISYGYT
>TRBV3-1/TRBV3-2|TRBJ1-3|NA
ASSRARSGNTIY
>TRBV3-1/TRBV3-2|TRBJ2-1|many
ASSPPSGGTKYNEQF
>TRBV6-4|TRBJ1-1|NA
ASRGTGGINTEAF
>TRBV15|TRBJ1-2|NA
ATSRDHSRYT
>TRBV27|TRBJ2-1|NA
ASTQQGLAGVITYNEQF
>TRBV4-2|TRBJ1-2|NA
ASSQDSGQGVFYGYT
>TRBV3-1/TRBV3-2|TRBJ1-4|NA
ASSQKGFGEKLF
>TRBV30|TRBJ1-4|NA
AWSVVGRGKLF
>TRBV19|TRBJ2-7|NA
ASRTDSYEQY
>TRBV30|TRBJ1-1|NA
ASNQANTEAF
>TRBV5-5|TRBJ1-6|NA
ASSFRVVYNSPLH
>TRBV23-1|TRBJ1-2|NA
ASSQGTGKANYGYT
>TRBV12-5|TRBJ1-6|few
ASGLLGSGLSSPLH
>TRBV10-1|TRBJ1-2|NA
ASRGTGRYIDGGYT
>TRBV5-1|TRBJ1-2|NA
ASSLRQGYGYT
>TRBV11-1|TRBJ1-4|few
ASSPIATNEKLF
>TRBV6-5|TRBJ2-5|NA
ASSRTAETQY
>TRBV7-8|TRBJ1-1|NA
ASSWNRGRTEAF